This entry concerns a single T cell receptor (beta chain). At least ten counts were recorded for this clonotype. Its antigen target is currently unknown. Within one base of it there is no much larger clone, and no base qualities were kept. TCR beta CDR3 regions were amplified from RNA transcripts. For the first round of RT-PCR on the TCR CDR3, the HTBI primer set was used together with the Qiagen OneStep RT-PCR kit. Libraries were constructed in a second round of multiplex PCR, after which size selection and purification were performed. Sequencing of the libraries was done on an Illumina HiSeq2000 using paired-end 100 bp reads. As for the original processing: Raw data were processed with SOAPnuke, discarding reads with adapters, uncalled bases, mean Phred below 15, or no exact constant-primer or identifier match. High-quality paired reads were merged with COPE v1.2.5, and unique nucleotide sequences were defined as clonotypes. MiTCR v1.1 was used to align clonotypes to the IMGT TRBV, TRBD and TRBJ reference segments. The analysis was restricted to V-J combinations with a frequency above 0.0001, which together covered about 99% of the repertoires. A TCS score was defined as the ratio of F50 (clonal expansion) to E x V (chaos), with BLOSUM62-based TCRdist applied between CDR3 peptides within each V-J. Welch's t-statistics and random forest reduced roughly 530 V-J features to roughly 13, which were used in a naive Bayes classifier (R e1071). The similarity between thyroid and blood repertoires was quantified using the Morisita-Horn index. TCRdb reprocessing: public reads trimmed at Q25 with fastp, clones called with MiXCR, in-frame beta chains kept. Each CDR3 protein gets just one entry, which takes the most common genes and DNA from the rows behind it. In this record, the V and J calls reflect TCRdb's handling and not the investigators' own analysis. This sample holds hundreds of thousands of distinct CDR3 sequences; approximately 36% were observed only once. The top ten constitute around 31% of the sample.

V loses 6 bases, J loses 9 bases, and the germline ends lie 15 bases apart. The CDR3 has 14 amino acids, counting the end cysteine and phenylalanine. Here the CDR3 DNA is all that survives: 42 bases in frame from base 1. Per the germline V gene, SGHAT is the CDR1 and FQNNGV is the CDR2. This sample stems from a study of T cells in Graves' hyperthyroidism and ophthalmopathy (dated by TCRdb to the late 2010s). About the investigation overall: Peripheral blood samples were taken at initial diagnosis, before any treatment was given. TCR Vbeta CDR3 sequencing of roughly 140 peripheral blood samples (more than 40 ophthalmopathy, around 80 hyperthyroidism and some 17 progressor patients) is reported in the paper. Prospective prediction of ophthalmopathy was tested in an independent validation cohort of fewer than 20 hyperthyroidism patients and 17 patients who later progressed to ophthalmopathy. The study also compared thyroid tissue and blood T-cell repertoires from 5 to 7 Graves' hyperthyroidism patients. The approximately 95 discovery patients were divided at random into training and test sets in a 7:3 ratio. A discovery cohort of approximately 97 patients, about 43 with Graves' ophthalmopathy and more than 55 with stable Graves' hyperthyroidism, was used to find distinguishing TCR V-J signatures. After sampling, hyperthyroidism patients received methimazole starting at 30 mg daily, and ophthalmopathy patients received high-dose intravenous methylprednisolone.

Graves' hyperthyroidism was defined as stable when no progression to ophthalmopathy occurred over 18 months of follow-up. Hyperthyroidism patients were newly diagnosed, had a disease duration of under 2 months, and were aged 18 to 65 years. The study excluded patients with uncontrolled infections, other autoimmune diseases, pregnancy or lactation. Diagnoses were established on the basis of clinical symptoms, serum thyroxine and TRAb, thyroid ultrasound, and orbital computed tomography. PBMCs were separated from over 9 ml of fresh peripheral blood using Ficoll-Paque density gradient centrifugation. Total RNA was extracted using Trizol reagent, and RNA quality was assessed on an Agilent 2100 Bioanalyzer. Summary of the overall study and its limitations: Most expanded thyroid clonotypes (frequency above 0.001) were also detected in blood, suggesting blood repertoires may reflect thyroid immune responses. Sample size was not statistically predetermined, and investigators were not blinded to group allocation. During validation, the model predicted progression to ophthalmopathy a median of around six months ahead of onset, with almost 71% sensitivity and about 75% specificity. A model built on a 13 V-J signature distinguished ophthalmopathy from stable hyperthyroidism, reaching around 88% sensitivity and around 82% specificity in cross-validation and 80%/75% in testing.

The source of this sequence is a middle-aged woman with Graves' hyperthyroidism. Input material: blood. The V and J segments used are TRBV11-2 and TRBJ1-6; the D gene lacks a confident call. The CDR3 reads as follows: CASSDGYAGSPLHF. The nucleotide sequence is given as TGTGCCAGCAGTGACGGGTATGCGGGTTCACCCCTCCACTTT.